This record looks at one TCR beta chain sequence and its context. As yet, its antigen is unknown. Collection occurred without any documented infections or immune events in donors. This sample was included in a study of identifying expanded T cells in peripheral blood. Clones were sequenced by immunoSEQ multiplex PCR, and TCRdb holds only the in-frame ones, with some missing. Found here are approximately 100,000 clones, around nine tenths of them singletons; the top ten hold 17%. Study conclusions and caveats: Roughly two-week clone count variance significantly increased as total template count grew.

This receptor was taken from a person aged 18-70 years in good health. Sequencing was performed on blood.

CDR3 protein: CASSLVSGGPSTGELFF. The CDR3 nucleotides are TGTGCCAGCAGCTTAGTTAGCGGGGGGCCGAGCACCGGGGAGCTGTTTTTT. The chain couples TRBV7-9 to TRBJ2-2; 10 bases line up with TRBD2. Germline CDR1 is SEHNR and CDR2 is FQNEAQ (reference sequence). V lost 1 base to trimming and J lost 4 bases; unmatched junction nucleotides: 6. The CDR3 sequence is 17 residues long.